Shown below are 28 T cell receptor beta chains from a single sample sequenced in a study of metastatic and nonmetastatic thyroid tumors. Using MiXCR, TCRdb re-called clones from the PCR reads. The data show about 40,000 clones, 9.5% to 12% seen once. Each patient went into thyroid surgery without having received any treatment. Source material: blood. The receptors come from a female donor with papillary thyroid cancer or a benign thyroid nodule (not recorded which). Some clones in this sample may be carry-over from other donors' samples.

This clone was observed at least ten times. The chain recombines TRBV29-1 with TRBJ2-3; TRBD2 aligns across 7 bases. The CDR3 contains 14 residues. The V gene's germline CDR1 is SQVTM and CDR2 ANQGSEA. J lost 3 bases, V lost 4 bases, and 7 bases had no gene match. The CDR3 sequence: CSVGREGPTDTQYF. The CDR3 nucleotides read TGCAGCGTTGGGAGGGAGGGGCCAACAGATACGCAGTATTTT.

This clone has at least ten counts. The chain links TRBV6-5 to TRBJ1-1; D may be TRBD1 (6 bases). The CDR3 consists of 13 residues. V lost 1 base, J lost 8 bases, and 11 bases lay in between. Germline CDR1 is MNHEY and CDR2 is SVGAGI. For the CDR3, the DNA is TGTGCCAGCAGTTACTACAGGGTGTCCGAAGCTTTCTTT. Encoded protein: CASSYYRVSEAFF.

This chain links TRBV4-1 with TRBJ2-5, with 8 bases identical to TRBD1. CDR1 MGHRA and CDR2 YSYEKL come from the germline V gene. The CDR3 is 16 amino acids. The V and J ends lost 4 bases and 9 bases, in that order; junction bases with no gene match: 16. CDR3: CASSRYPGQEDGAQYF. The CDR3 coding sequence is TGCGCCAGCAGCCGATATCCGGGACAGGAAGATGGGGCCCAGTACTTC.

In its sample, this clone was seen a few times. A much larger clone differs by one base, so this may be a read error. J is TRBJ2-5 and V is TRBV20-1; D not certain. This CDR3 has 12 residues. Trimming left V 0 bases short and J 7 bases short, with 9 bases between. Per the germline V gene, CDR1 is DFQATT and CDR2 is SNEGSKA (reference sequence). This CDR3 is CSARDNVGTQYF. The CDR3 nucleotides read TGCAGTGCTAGAGATAACGTGGGGACCCAGTACTTC.

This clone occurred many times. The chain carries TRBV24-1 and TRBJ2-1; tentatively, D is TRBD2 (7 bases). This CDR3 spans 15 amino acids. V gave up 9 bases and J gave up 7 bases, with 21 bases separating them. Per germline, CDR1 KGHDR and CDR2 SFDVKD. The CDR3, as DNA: TGTGCCACCGCCCCAATTTCGGGGGGCTGGAATGAGCAGTTCTTC. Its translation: CATAPISGGWNEQFF.

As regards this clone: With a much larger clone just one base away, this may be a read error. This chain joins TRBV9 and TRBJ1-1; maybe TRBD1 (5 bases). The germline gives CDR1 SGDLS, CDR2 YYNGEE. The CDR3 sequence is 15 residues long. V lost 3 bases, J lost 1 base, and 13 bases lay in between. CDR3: CASSEAGQQNTEAFF. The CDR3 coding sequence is TGTGCCAGCAGCGAGGCGGGGCAACAGAACACTGAAGCTTTCTTT. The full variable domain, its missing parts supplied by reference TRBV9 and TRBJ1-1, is DSGVTQTPKHLITATGQRVTLRCSPRSGDLSVYWYQQSLDQGLQFLIQYYNGEERAKGNILERFSAQQFPDLHSELNLSSLELGDSALYFCASSEAGQQNTEAFFGQGTRLTVV.

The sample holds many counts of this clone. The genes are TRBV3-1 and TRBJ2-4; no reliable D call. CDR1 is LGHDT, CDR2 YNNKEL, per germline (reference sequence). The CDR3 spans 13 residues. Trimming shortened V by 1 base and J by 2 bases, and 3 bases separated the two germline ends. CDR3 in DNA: TGTGCCAGCAGCCAAGTGACCAAAAACATTCAGTACTTC. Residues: CASSQVTKNIQYF.

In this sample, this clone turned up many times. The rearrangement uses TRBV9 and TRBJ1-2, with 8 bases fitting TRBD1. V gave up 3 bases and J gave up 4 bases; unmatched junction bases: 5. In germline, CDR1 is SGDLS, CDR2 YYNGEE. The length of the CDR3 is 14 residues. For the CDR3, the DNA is TGTGCCAGCAGCGCAACAGGGGGTCCCTATGGCTACACCTTC. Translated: CASSATGGPYGYTF.

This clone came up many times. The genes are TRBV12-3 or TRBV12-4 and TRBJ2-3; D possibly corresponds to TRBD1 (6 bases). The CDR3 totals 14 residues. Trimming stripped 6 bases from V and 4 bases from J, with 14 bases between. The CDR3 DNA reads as TGTGCCAGCAGCGGGCAGGGGAGCCCAGATACGCAGTATTTT. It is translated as CASSGQGSPDTQYF.

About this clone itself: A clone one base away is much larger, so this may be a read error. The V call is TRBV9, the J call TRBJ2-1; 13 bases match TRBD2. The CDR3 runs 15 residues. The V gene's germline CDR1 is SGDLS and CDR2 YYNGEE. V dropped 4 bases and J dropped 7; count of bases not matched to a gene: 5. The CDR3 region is CASSSGTSGKNEQFF. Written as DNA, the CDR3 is TGTGCCAGCAGCTCCGGGACTAGCGGGAAGAATGAGCAGTTCTTC.

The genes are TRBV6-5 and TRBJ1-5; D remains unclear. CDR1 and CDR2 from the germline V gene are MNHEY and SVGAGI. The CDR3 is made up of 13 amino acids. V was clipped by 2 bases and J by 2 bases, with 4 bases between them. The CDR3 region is CASSYGGNQPQHF. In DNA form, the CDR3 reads TGTGCCAGCAGTTACGGCGGCAATCAGCCCCAGCATTTT.

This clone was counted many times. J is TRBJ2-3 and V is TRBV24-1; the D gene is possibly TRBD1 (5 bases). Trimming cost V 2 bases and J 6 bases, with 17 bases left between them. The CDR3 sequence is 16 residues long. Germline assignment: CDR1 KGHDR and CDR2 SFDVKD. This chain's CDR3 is CATSDSTVGWADTQYF. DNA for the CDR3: TGTGCCACCAGTGATTCGACAGTGGGGTGGGCGGATACGCAGTATTTT.

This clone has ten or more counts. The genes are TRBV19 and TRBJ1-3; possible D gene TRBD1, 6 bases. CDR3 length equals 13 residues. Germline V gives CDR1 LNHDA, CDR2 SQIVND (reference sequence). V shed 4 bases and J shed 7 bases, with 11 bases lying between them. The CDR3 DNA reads TGTGCCAGTAGTAGGACAGTGGGGAACACCATATATTTT. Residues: CASSRTVGNTIYF.

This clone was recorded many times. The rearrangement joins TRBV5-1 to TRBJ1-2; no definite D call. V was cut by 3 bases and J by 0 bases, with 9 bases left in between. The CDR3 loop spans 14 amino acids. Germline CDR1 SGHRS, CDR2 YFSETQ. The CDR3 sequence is CASSSGAANYGYTF. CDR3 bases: TGCGCCAGCAGCTCGGGTGCAGCTAACTATGGCTACACCTTC.

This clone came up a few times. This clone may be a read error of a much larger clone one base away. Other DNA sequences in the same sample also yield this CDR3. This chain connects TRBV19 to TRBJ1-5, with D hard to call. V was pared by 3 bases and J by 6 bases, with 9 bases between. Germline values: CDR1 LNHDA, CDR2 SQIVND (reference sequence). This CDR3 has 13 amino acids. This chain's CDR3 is CASSMGGGQPQHF. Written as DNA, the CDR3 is TGTGCCAGTAGTATGGGTGGAGGTCAGCCCCAGCATTTT. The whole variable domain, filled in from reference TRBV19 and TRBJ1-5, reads DGGITQSPKYLFRKEGQNVTLSCEQNLNHDAMYWYRQDPGQGLRLIYYSQIVNDFQKGDIAEGYSVSREKKESFPLTVTSAQKNPTAFYLCASSMGGGQPQHFGDGTRLSIL.

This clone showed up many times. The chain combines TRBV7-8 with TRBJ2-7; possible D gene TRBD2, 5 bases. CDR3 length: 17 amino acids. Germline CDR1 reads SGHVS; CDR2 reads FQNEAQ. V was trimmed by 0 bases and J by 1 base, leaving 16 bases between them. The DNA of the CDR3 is TGTGCCAGCAGCTTAGCGAGGGCTCGCGGAGGATCCTACGAGCAGTACTTC. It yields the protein CASSLARARGGSYEQYF.

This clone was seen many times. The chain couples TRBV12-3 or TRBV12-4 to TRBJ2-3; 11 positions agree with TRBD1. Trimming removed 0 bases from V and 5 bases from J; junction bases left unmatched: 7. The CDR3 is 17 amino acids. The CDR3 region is CASSLALRDRGKDTQYF. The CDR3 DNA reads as TGTGCCAGCAGTTTAGCGCTCCGGGACAGGGGGAAAGATACGCAGTATTTT.

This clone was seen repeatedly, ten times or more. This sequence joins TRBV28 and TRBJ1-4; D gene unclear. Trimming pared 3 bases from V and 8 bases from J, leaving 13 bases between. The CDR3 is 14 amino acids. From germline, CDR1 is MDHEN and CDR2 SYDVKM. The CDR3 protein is CASSFEGFEEKLFF. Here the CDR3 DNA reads TGTGCCAGCAGTTTTGAAGGGTTCGAGGAAAAACTGTTTTTT.

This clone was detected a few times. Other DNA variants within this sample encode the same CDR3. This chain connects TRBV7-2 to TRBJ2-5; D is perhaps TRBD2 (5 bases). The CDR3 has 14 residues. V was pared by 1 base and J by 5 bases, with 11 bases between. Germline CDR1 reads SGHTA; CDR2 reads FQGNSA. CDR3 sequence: CASSLDRERETQYF. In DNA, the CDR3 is TGTGCCAGCAGCTTAGACCGTGAGCGGGAGACCCAGTACTTC. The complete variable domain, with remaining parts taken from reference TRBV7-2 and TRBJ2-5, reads GAGVSQSPSNKVTEKGKDVELRCDPISGHTALYWYRQSLGQGLEFLIYFQGNSAPDKSGLPSDRFSAERTGGSVSTLTIQRTQQEDSAVYLCASSLDRERETQYFGPGTRLLVL.

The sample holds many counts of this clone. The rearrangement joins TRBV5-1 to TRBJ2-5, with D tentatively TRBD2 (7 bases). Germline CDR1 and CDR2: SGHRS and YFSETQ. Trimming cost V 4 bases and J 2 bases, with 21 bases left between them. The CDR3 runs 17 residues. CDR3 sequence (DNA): TGCGCCAGCAGCCCAGGGGATCTAGCGGCCTTTCAAGAGACCCAGTACTTC. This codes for CASSPGDLAAFQETQYF.

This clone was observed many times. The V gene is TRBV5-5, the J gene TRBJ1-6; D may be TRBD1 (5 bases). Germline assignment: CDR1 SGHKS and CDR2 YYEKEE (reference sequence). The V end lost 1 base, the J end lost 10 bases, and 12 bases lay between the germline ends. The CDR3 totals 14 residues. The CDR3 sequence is CASSLLARDSPLHF. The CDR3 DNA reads TGTGCCAGCAGCTTGTTGGCCAGGGACTCACCCCTCCACTTT.

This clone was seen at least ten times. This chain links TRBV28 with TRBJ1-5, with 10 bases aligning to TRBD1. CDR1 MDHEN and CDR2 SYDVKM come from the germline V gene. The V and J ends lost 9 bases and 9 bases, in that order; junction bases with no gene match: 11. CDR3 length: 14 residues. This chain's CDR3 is CASAWTGGYRPQHF. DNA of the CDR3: TGTGCCAGTGCTTGGACAGGGGGATACAGGCCCCAGCATTTT.

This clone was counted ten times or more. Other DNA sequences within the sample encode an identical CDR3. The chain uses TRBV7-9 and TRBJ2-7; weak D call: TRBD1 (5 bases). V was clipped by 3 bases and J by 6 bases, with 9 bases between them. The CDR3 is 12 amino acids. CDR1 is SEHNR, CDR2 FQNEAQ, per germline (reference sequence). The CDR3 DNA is TGTGCCAGCAGCTTCATACAGGCCGAGCAGTACTTC. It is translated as CASSFIQAEQYF.

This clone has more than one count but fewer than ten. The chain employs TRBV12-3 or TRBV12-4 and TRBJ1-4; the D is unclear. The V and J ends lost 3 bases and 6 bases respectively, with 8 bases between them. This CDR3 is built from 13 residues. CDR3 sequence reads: CASSFGGYEKLFF. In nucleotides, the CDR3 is TGTGCCAGCAGTTTTGGAGGGTATGAAAAACTGTTTTTT.

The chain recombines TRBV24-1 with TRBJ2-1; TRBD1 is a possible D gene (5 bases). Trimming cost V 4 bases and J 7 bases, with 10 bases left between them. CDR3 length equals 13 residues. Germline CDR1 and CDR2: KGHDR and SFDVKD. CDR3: CATSDPGPNEQFF. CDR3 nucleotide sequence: TGTGCCACCAGTGACCCAGGGCCGAATGAGCAGTTCTTC.

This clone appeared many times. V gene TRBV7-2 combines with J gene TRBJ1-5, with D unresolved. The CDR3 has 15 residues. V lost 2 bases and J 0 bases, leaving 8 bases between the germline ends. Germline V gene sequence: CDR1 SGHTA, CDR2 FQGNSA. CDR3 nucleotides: TGTGCCAGCAGCTTATTTCCGGGTAGCAATCAGCCCCAGCATTTT. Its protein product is CASSLFPGSNQPQHF.

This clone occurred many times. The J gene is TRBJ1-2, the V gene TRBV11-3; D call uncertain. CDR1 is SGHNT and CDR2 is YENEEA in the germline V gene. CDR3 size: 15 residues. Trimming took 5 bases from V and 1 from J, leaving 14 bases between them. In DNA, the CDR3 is TGTGCCAGCAGCGCAAGAGCGATGGGTAACTATGGCTACACCTTC. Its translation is CASSARAMGNYGYTF.

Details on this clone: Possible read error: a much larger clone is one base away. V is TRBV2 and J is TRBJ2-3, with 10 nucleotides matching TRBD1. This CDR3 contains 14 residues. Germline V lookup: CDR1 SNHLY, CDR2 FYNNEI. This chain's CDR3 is CTSRGGQGVDTQYF. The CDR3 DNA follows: TGTACCAGCAGGGGCGGACAGGGGGTAGATACGCAGTATTTT.